The 29 T cell receptor beta chains below come from one sample, sequenced in a study of T cell repertoires in cytomegalovirus infection. TCRdb reprocessed the reads with MiXCR, giving one entry per CDR3 protein. The repertoire holds about 470,000 distinct CDR3 sequences, with under 55% as singletons. These receptors lack a known antigen. This material consisted of cultured PBMCs, taken from culture after CMV antigen stimulation. The origin of the receptors is a human donor in good health (CMV status not recorded). Some clones in this sample may be carry-over from other donors' samples.

The sample holds a few counts of this clonotype. The V call is TRBV2, the J call TRBJ1-2, with TRBD1 as a possible D gene (5 bases). The V and J ends lost 8 bases and 6 bases respectively, with 16 bases between them. Germline CDR1 SNHLY, CDR2 FYNNEI. CDR3 length equals 13 residues. The CDR3 coding sequence is TGTGCCAGCGACAGCTGGAAGAAGGATGGCTACACCTTC. Protein sequence: CASDSWKKDGYTF. The full variable domain, in which reference TRBV2 and TRBJ1-2 provide the parts outside the CDR3, is EPEVTQTPSHQVTQMGQEVILRCVPISNHLYFYWYRQILGQKVEFLVSFYNNEISEKSEIFDDQFSVERPDGSNFTLKIRSTKLEDSAMYFCASDSWKKDGYTFGSGTRLTVV.

The chain couples TRBV6-5 to TRBJ2-5; D is unclear. V gave up 5 bases and J gave up 2 bases, with 12 bases separating them. Looked up from germline, CDR1 is MNHEY and CDR2 is SVGAGI. The CDR3 loop spans 14 amino acids. The CDR3 protein is CASSARTAQETQYF. CDR3 nucleotides: TGTGCCAGCAGTGCCCGGACGGCACAAGAGACCCAGTACTTC.

J is TRBJ2-3 and V is TRBV6-1, with D perhaps matching TRBD1 or TRBD2 (5 bases each). The CDR3 is 14 amino acids. With 7 bases removed from V and 2 bases from J, the gap between germline ends came to 13 bases. Germline V lookup: CDR1 MNHNS, CDR2 SASEGT. DNA of the CDR3: TGTGCCAGCACTGGGGGTCTCTACACAGATACGCAGTATTTT. Protein: CASTGGLYTDTQYF.

The J gene is TRBJ2-1, the V gene TRBV19; D is uncertain. Trimming cost V 11 bases and J 5 bases, with 22 bases left between them. Germline lookup yields CDR1 LNHDA and CDR2 SQIVND (reference sequence). The CDR3 contains 15 residues. CDR3 loop: CASSSDGRPDNEQFF. The CDR3 DNA is TGTGCCTCGTCATCGGACGGCAGGCCAGACAATGAGCAGTTCTTC.

This clonotype was observed once. The genes are TRBV6-5 and TRBJ2-2; TRBD1 matches at 8 bases. CDR1 MNHEY and CDR2 SVGAGI come from the germline V gene. The CDR3 extends over 19 amino acids. Losses at the gene ends were 2 bases for V and 3 bases for J; bases not matched to a gene: 14. The CDR3 region has the DNA TGTGCCAGCAGTTACCGTATCGGACAGGGAACGTCGTACACCGGGGAGCTGTTTTTT. Protein: CASSYRIGQGTSYTGELFF.

This sequence joins TRBV12-5 and TRBJ2-1; possibly TRBD2 for D (5 bases). Germline CDR1 and CDR2: LGHNT and FRNRAP. The CDR3 loop spans 16 amino acids. The V gene lost 1 base and the J gene lost 0 bases, with 10 bases spanning the gap. Written as DNA, the CDR3 is TGTGCTAGTGGTTTGGGACTAACGAGCTCCTACAATGAGCAGTTCTTC. It yields the protein CASGLGLTSSYNEQFF.

The sample holds a few counts of this clonotype. The chain has TRBV7-2 and TRBJ2-7; D not resolved. The V end was cut by 5 bases, the J end by 3 bases, with 11 bases between. The CDR3 has 13 residues. Germline CDR1 SGHTA, CDR2 FQGNSA. The CDR3 region has the DNA TGTGCCAGCAGCCCTAATTTGGGCTACGAGCAGTACTTC. Amino acids: CASSPNLGYEQYF.

The chain combines TRBV5-5 with TRBJ1-3; D is unclear. Trimming removed 1 base from V and 4 bases from J, with 15 bases in between. Germline V lookup: CDR1 SGHKS, CDR2 YYEKEE (reference sequence). The CDR3 totals 16 residues. The CDR3 DNA reads TGTGCCAGCAGCTTGCGGCAGGACGCTCTCGGAAACACCATATATTTT. Amino acids: CASSLRQDALGNTIYF.

This clonotype was detected only a few times. The gene calls are TRBV7-6 and TRBJ2-5, with TRBD2 matching 8 bases. This CDR3 is built from 15 residues. Losses at the gene ends were 0 bases for V and 2 bases for J; bases not matched to a gene: 2. Germline-derived CDR1 and CDR2 are SGHVS and FNYEAQ. CDR3 amino acids: CASSLAPSGQETQYF. The CDR3 region has the DNA TGTGCCAGCAGCTTAGCGCCTAGCGGGCAAGAGACCCAGTACTTC.

The chain is built from TRBV7-2 and TRBJ2-3; 13 bases agree with TRBD2. From germline, CDR1 is SGHTA and CDR2 FQGNSA. The trim removed 3 bases at V and 0 bases at J, leaving 9 bases unmatched. The CDR3 totals 19 residues. This chain's CDR3 is CASSFGLAGVTLSTDTQYF. Here the CDR3 DNA reads TGTGCCAGCAGCTTTGGACTAGCGGGGGTGACATTAAGCACAGATACGCAGTATTTT.

This clonotype appeared a few times. The J gene is TRBJ1-6, the V gene TRBV2; D possibly corresponds to TRBD1 (6 bases). The CDR3 length is 14 residues. Germline CDR1 reads SNHLY; CDR2 reads FYNNEI. Trimming stripped 2 bases from V and 8 bases from J, with 10 bases between. For the CDR3, the DNA is TGTGCCAGCAGTGAATCAGGGGCTGATTCACCCCTCCACTTT. Translating gives CASSESGADSPLHF.

The rearrangement uses TRBV7-9 and TRBJ2-5; 7 bases match TRBD1. The CDR3 consists of 14 residues. V lost 4 bases to trimming and J lost 4 bases; unmatched junction nucleotides: 6. Germline CDR1 and CDR2: SEHNR and FQNEAQ (reference sequence). The DNA for the CDR3 is TGTGCCAGCAGCTACCTGACAGGGTTAGAGACCCAGTACTTC. Protein sequence: CASSYLTGLETQYF.

The CDR3 protein is CASSLVKVSYEQYF. As DNA, the CDR3 is TGTGCCAGCAGCTTAGTGAAAGTTTCCTACGAGCAGTACTTC. The rearrangement links TRBV7-9 to TRBJ2-7; D is unresolved. The CDR3 length is 14 residues. Trimming left V 1 base short and J 1 base short, with 8 bases between. Looked up from germline, CDR1 is SEHNR and CDR2 is FQNEAQ (reference sequence).

Comments on this clonotype: An end of the junction does not agree with germline; a read error may underlie this. This chain joins TRBV6-2 or TRBV6-3 and TRBJ1-5; D is unclear. CDR3 size: 12 residues. Germline assignment: CDR1 MNHEY and CDR2 SVGEGT. CDR3 in DNA: TGTGCCAGCCGTGTGGGGTATCAACCCCAGCATTTT. It yields the protein CASRVGYQPQHF.

This clonotype came up a few times. V usage is TRBV28 and J usage is TRBJ2-7, with 14 bases lining up with TRBD2. Looked up from germline, CDR1 is MDHEN and CDR2 is SYDVKM. The CDR3 extends over 18 amino acids. The V and J ends lost 2 bases and 2 bases, in that order; junction bases with no gene match: 8. In nucleotides, the CDR3 is TGTGCCAGCAGTTTAGTAGCCCCGGGACTAGCGGGAGCCTACGAGCAGTACTTC. It is translated as CASSLVAPGLAGAYEQYF.

This clonotype was seen a handful of times. The rearrangement joins TRBV11-2 to TRBJ2-3; 10 bases are a match to TRBD1. The CDR3 has 17 residues. Trimming removed 4 bases from V and 0 bases from J; junction bases left unmatched: 7. Germline V gene sequence: CDR1 SGHAT, CDR2 FQNNGV. This CDR3 is CASSSGTGEPSTDTQYF. The CDR3 region has the DNA TGTGCCAGCAGCTCAGGGACAGGGGAACCTAGCACAGATACGCAGTATTTT.

This chain connects TRBV7-2 to TRBJ1-2, with D perhaps TRBD1 (5 bases). Germline CDR1 reads SGHTA; CDR2 reads FQGNSA. V gave up 3 bases and J gave up 8 bases, with 13 bases separating them. The CDR3 is 13 residues long. CDR3 nucleotide sequence: TGTGCCAGCAGCTTTTTGGGGGAGGACGGCTACACCTTC. As protein: CASSFLGEDGYTF.

The rearrangement joins TRBV7-2 to TRBJ2-2, with TRBD2 as a possible D gene (5 bases). This CDR3 contains 13 residues. V shed 2 bases and J shed 7 bases, with 8 bases lying between them. Germline-derived CDR1 and CDR2 are SGHTA and FQGNSA. The CDR3 DNA is TGTGCCAGCAGCTTAAGGGCGGGCGGGGAGCTGTTTTTT. It codes for CASSLRAGGELFF.

This rearrangement joins TRBV11-2 to TRBJ2-1; D is unresolved. Germline CDR1 is SGHAT and CDR2 is FQNNGV. CDR3 size: 13 residues. Deletions cut 1 base from V and 9 bases from J, with 10 bases between. CDR3 sequence: CASSLGGVSEQFF. CDR3 sequence (DNA): TGTGCCAGCAGCTTAGGTGGGGTTAGTGAGCAGTTCTTC.

DNA of the CDR3: TGTGCCAGCAGCTTAGCGTTTTGGGGTGGCGGAGCAATCTACGAGCAGTACTTC. Its translation: CASSLAFWGGGAIYEQYF. V usage is TRBV7-2 and J usage is TRBJ2-7; D remains ambiguous. Germline V lookup: CDR1 SGHTA, CDR2 FQGNSA. The V end lost 0 bases, the J end lost 3 bases, and 21 bases lay between the germline ends. The CDR3 totals 18 residues.

The V and J genes are TRBV5-8 and TRBJ2-4; the match to TRBD1 covers 8 bases. The CDR3 runs 15 residues. Trimming took 4 bases from V and 6 from J; bases not matched to a gene: 9. The germline V gene encodes CDR1 SGHTS and CDR2 YDEGEE. CDR3 sequence: CASSHWTGTGNIQYF. For the CDR3, the DNA is TGTGCCAGCAGCCATTGGACAGGGACGGGAAACATTCAGTACTTC.

The V gene is TRBV5-1, the J gene TRBJ1-2; D unclear. Trimming stripped 0 bases from V and 1 base from J, with 10 bases between. The germline V gene has CDR1 SGHRS and CDR2 YFSETQ. The CDR3 contains 15 residues. CDR3 amino acids: CASSLGSGINYGYTF. CDR3 in DNA: TGCGCCAGCAGCTTGGGGTCGGGGATTAACTATGGCTACACCTTC.

The V gene is TRBV19, the J gene TRBJ1-2, with D possibly matching TRBD1 (6 bases). Trimming stripped 3 bases from V and 8 bases from J, with 13 bases between. CDR3 length: 13 amino acids. Germline V gene lookup returns CDR1 LNHDA and CDR2 SQIVND (reference sequence). The CDR3 coding sequence is TGTGCCAGTAGTATGTTTCGGGGGCACGGCTACACCTTC. It specifies CASSMFRGHGYTF.

The chain is built from TRBV11-2 and TRBJ2-1; 12 positions agree with TRBD2. Germline loops: CDR1 SGHAT, CDR2 FQNNGV. Trimming cost V 0 bases and J 5 bases; bases outside gene matches: 2. CDR3 length: 16 amino acids. The CDR3 loop is CASSLDLAGGNNEQFF. The CDR3 region has the DNA TGTGCCAGCAGCTTAGATCTAGCGGGGGGGAACAATGAGCAGTTCTTC.

This clonotype was seen more than once but under ten times. The V gene is TRBV10-3, the J gene TRBJ2-1; 9 bases are a match to TRBD2. Germline V gives CDR1 ENHRY, CDR2 SYGVKD. J was trimmed by 8 bases and V by 5 bases; bases with no gene match: 4. The CDR3 runs 13 residues. In DNA form, the CDR3 reads TGTGCCATCAGTAGGGCGGGAGGGCATGAGCAGTTCTTC. It is translated as CAISRAGGHEQFF.

This chain uses TRBV19 with TRBJ1-6; TRBD1 matches at 7 bases. Germline-derived CDR1 and CDR2 are LNHDA and SQIVND (reference sequence). Unmatched junction bases numbered 11, after V lost 5 bases and J lost 13 bases. The CDR3 loop spans 14 amino acids. The DNA of the CDR3 is TGTGCCAGTAGTCCGGGACAGAGGACGCCGCCCCTCCACTTT. It codes for CASSPGQRTPPLHF. Combining the CDR3 with reference TRBV19 and TRBJ1-6 gives the whole variable domain DGGITQSPKYLFRKEGQNVTLSCEQNLNHDAMYWYRQDPGQGLRLIYYSQIVNDFQKGDIAEGYSVSREKKESFPLTVTSAQKNPTAFYLCASSPGQRTPPLHFGNGTRLTVT.

The chain links TRBV5-1 to TRBJ2-5; 7 positions match TRBD1. This CDR3 comprises 14 residues. Per germline, CDR1 SGHRS and CDR2 YFSETQ. J lost 5 bases, V lost 4 bases, and 8 bases had no gene match. This chain's CDR3 is CASSPTGPGETQYF. CDR3 DNA: TGCGCCAGCAGCCCGACAGGGCCGGGGGAGACCCAGTACTTC.

The sample holds a few counts of this clonotype. This rearrangement joins TRBV4-1 to TRBJ2-1; TRBD2 agrees at 8 bases. J was trimmed by 5 bases and V by 0 bases; bases with no gene match: 6. Germline lookup yields CDR1 MGHRA and CDR2 YSYEKL. The CDR3 has 16 residues. CDR3 bases: TGCGCCAGCAGCCAAGATCCCAGCGGGAGCGACAATGAGCAGTTCTTC. As protein: CASSQDPSGSDNEQFF.

This clonotype has only a few counts. The gene calls are TRBV27 and TRBJ2-5, with D maybe TRBD2 (6 bases). The germline V and J ends were trimmed by 6 bases and 0 bases, with 20 bases remaining between them. CDR1 and CDR2 (germline): MNHEY, SMNVEV (reference sequence). The CDR3 extends over 17 amino acids. Here the CDR3 reads CASSSFFSGKNQETQYF. The DNA of the CDR3 is TGTGCCAGCAGCTCCTTCTTTAGCGGCAAAAACCAAGAGACCCAGTACTTC.